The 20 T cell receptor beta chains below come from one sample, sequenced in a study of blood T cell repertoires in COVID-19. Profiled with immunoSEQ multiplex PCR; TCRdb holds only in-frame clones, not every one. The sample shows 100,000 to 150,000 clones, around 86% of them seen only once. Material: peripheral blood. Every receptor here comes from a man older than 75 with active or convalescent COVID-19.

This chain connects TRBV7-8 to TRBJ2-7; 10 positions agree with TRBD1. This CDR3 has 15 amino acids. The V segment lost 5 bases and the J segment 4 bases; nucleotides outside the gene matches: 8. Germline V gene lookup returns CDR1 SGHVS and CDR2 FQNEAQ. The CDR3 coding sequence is TGTGCCAGCAGCCGAGGCCGGGACAGGGGATACGAGCAGTACTTC. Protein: CASSRGRDRGYEQYF. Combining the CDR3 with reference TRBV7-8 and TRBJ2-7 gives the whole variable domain GAGVSQSPRYKVAKRGQDVALRCDPISGHVSLFWYQQALGQGPEFLTYFQNEAQLDKSGLPSDRFFAERPEGSVSTLKIQRTQQEDSAVYLCASSRGRDRGYEQYFGPGTRLTVT.

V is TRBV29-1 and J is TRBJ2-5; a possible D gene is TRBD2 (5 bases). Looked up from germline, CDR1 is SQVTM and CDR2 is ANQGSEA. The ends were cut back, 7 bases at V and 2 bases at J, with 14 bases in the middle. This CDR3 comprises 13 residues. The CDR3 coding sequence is TGCAGCGCCGCGACGGGATCTCAAGAGACCCAGTACTTC. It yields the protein CSAATGSQETQYF.

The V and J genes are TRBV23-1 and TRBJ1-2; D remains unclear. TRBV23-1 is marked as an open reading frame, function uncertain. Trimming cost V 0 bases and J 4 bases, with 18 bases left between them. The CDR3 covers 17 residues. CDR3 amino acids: CASSQSSPRVRFYGYTF. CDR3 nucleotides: TGCGCCAGCAGTCAATCGTCCCCCCGGGTTCGGTTCTATGGCTACACCTTC.

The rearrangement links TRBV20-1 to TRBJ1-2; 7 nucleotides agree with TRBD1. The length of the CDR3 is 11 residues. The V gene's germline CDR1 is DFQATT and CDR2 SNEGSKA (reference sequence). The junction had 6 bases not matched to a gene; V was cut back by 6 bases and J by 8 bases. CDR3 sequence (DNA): TGCAGTGCCCTGACAGGGCTGGGCTACACCTTC. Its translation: CSALTGLGYTF.

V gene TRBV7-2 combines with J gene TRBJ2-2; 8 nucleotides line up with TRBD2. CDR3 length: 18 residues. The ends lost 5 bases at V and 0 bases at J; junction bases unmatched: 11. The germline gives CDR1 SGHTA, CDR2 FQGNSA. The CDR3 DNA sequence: TGTGCCAGCAGCCCAACCCGAGCGGGAGTTGCGAACACCGGGGAGCTGTTTTTT. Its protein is CASSPTRAGVANTGELFF.

The CDR3 here is CASSSGLAGKNEQFF. As DNA, the CDR3 is TGTGCCAGCAGTTCGGGACTAGCGGGAAAGAATGAGCAGTTCTTC. This rearrangement joins TRBV27 to TRBJ2-1, with 13 bases matching TRBD2. The CDR3 length is 15 residues. Losses at the gene ends were 4 bases for V and 7 bases for J; bases not matched to a gene: 4. The germline gives CDR1 MNHEY, CDR2 SMNVEV (reference sequence).

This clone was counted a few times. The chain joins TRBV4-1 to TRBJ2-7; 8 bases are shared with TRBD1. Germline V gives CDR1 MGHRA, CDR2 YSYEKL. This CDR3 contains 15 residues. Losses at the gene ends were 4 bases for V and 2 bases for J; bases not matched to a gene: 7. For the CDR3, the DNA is TGCGCCAGCAGCCCATCCGGGACAGGTGCCTACGAGCAGTACTTC. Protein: CASSPSGTGAYEQYF.

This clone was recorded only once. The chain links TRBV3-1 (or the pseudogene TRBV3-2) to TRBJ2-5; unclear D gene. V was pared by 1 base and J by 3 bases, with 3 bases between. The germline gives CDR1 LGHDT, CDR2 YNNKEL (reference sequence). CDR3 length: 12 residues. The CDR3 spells CASSQVKETQYF. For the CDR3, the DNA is TGTGCCAGCAGCCAAGTTAAAGAGACCCAGTACTTC.

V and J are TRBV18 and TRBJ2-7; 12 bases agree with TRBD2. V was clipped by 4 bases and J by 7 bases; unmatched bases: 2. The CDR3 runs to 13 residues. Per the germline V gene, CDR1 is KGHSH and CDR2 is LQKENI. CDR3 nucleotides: TGTGCCAGCTCACTACTAGCGGGGGGTGAGCAGTACTTC. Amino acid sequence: CASSLLAGGEQYF.

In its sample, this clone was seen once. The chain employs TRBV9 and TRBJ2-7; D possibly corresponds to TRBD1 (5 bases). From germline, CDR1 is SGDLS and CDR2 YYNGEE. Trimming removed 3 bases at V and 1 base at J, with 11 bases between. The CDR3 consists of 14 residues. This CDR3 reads CASSARQSSYEQYF. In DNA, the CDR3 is TGTGCCAGCAGCGCCCGACAGAGTTCCTACGAGCAGTACTTC. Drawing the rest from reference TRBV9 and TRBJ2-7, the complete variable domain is DSGVTQTPKHLITATGQRVTLRCSPRSGDLSVYWYQQSLDQGLQFLIQYYNGEERAKGNILERFSAQQFPDLHSELNLSSLELGDSALYFCASSARQSSYEQYFGPGTRLTVT.

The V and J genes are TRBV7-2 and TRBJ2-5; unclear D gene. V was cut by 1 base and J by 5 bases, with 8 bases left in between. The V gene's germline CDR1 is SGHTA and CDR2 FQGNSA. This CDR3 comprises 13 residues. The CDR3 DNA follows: TGTGCCAGCAGCTTAGTTTTGCGGGAGACCCAGTACTTC. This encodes CASSLVLRETQYF.

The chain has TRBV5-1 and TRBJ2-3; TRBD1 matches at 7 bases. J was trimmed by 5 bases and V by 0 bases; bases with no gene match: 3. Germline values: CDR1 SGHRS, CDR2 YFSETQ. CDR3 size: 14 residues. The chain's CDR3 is CASSLDRGGDTQYF. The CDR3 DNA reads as TGCGCCAGCAGCTTGGACAGGGGTGGAGATACGCAGTATTTT.

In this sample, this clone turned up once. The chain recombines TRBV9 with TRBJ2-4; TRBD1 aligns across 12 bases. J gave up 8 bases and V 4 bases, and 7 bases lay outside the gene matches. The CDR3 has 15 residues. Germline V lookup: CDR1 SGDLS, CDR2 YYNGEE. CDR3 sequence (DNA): TGTGCCAGCAGCCGCGGGGACAGGGGGCGTGACATTCAGTACTTC. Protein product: CASSRGDRGRDIQYF.

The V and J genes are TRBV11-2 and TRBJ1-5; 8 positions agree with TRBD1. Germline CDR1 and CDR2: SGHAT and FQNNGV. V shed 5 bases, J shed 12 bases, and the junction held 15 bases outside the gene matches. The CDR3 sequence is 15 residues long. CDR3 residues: CASSPGQAASFVQHF. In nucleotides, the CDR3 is TGTGCCAGCAGCCCGGGACAGGCCGCCTCCTTTGTCCAGCATTTT.

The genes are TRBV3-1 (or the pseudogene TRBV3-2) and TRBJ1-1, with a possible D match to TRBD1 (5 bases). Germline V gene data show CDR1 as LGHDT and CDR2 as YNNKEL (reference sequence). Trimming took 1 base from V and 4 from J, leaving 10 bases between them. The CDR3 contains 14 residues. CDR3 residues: CASSQGGGGTEAFF. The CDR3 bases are TGTGCCAGCAGCCAAGGCGGGGGAGGCACTGAAGCTTTCTTT.

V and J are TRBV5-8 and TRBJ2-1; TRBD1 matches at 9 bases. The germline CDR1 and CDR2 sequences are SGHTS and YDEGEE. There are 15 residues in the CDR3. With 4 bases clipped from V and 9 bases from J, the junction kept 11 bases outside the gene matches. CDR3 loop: CASSTRTGEVREQFF. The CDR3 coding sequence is TGTGCCAGCAGCACCCGGACAGGGGAGGTTCGTGAGCAGTTCTTC.

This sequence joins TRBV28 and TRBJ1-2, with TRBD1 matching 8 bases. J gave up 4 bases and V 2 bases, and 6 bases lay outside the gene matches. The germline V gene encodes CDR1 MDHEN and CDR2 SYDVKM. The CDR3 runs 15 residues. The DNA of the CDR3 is TGTGCCAGCAGTTTACCCCTTACAGGGGGCTATGGCTACACCTTC. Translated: CASSLPLTGGYGYTF.

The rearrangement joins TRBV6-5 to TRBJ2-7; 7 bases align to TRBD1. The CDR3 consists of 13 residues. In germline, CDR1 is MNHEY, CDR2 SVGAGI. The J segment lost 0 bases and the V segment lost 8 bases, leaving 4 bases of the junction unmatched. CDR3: CASLDRSSYEQYF. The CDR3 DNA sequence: TGTGCCAGCTTGGACAGGAGCTCCTACGAGCAGTACTTC.

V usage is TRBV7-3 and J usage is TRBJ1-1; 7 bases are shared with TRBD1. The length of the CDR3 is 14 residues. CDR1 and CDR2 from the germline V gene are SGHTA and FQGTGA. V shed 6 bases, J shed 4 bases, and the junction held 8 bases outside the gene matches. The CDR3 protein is CASSRTGSSTEAFF. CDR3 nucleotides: TGTGCCAGCAGTCGGACAGGCTCGTCCACTGAAGCTTTCTTT.

The CDR3 reads CASSERLAGVNEQFF. CDR3 coding DNA: TGTGCCAGCAGTGAAAGATTAGCGGGAGTGAATGAGCAGTTCTTC. The gene calls are TRBV6-1 and TRBJ2-1, with 9 bases identical to TRBD2. Germline CDR1 reads MNHNS; CDR2 reads SASEGT. The CDR3 is made up of 15 amino acids. Trimming removed 2 bases from V and 7 bases from J; junction bases left unmatched: 6.